The clone carrying this T cell receptor beta chain is a singleton in its sample. CDR1 is DFQATT and CDR2 is SNEGSKA in the germline V gene (reference sequence). The CDR3 contains 11 residues. Trimming cost V 5 bases and J 3 bases, with 6 bases left between them. This PCR relied on a set of 60 Vbeta primers and 13 Jbeta primers. TCRdb keeps only in-frame clones here, not all; method: immunoSEQ multiplex PCR. The sample lists about 170,000 clones, roughly 80% occurring once. The data originate from a study of cytomegalovirus exposure and HLA in healthy donors. Input material: PBMCs. The chain uses TRBV20-1 and TRBJ2-3; no firm D call. The receptor was isolated from a woman aged 18 to 35 in good health and CMV-seronegative. CDR3 region: CSAYTTDTQYF. The DNA of the CDR3 is TGCAGTGCTTATACAACAGATACGCAGTATTTT.